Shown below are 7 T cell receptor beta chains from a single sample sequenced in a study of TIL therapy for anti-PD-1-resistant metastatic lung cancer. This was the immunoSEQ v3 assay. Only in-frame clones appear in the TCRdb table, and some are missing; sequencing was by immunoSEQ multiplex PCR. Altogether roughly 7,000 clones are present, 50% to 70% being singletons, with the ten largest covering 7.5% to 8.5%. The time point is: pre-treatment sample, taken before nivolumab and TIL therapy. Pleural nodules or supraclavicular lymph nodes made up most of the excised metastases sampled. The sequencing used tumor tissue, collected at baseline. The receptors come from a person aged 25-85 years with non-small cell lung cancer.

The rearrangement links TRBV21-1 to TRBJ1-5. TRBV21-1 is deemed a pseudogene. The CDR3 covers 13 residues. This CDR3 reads CAAHPHGNQPQHF. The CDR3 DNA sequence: TGTGCCGCCCACCCCCATGGCAATCAGCCCCAGCATTTT.

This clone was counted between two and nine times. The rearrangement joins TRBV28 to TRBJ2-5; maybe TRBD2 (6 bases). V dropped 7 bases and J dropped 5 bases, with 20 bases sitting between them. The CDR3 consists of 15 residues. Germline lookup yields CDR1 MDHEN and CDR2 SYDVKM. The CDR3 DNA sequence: TGTGCCAGCACCCCCGCGGGGCGGGAAAGGGAGACCCAGTACTTC. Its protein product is CASTPAGRERETQYF.

The CDR3 sequence: CASSLAGGQETQYF. The DNA for the CDR3 is TGTGCCAGCAGCTTAGCGGGAGGGCAAGAGACCCAGTACTTC. This sequence joins TRBV25-1 and TRBJ2-5; 11 positions agree with TRBD2. Trimming cost V 6 bases and J 2 bases; bases outside gene matches: 2. The CDR3 has 14 residues. Germline-derived CDR1 and CDR2 are MGHDK and SYGVNS.

This chain's CDR3 is CAWRGGTVIYNEQFF. CDR3 nucleotide sequence: TGTGCCTGGAGGGGGGGGACAGTAATTTACAATGAGCAGTTCTTC. The V call is TRBV30, the J call TRBJ2-1; D is possibly TRBD1 or TRBD2 (7 bases each). The V and J ends lost 3 bases and 4 bases respectively, with 16 bases between them. The CDR3 runs to 15 residues. CDR1 and CDR2 (germline): GTSNPN, SVGIG (reference sequence).

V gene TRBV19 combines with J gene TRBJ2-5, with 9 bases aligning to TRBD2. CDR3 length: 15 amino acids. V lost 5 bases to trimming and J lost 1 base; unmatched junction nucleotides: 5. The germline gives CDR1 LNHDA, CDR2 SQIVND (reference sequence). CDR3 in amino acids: CASSFQGLAQETQYF. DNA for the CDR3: TGTGCCAGTAGTTTCCAGGGACTAGCCCAAGAGACCCAGTACTTC.

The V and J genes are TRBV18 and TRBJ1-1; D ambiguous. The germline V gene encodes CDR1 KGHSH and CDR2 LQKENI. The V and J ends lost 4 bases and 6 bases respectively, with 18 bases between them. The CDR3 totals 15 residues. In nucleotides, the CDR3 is TGTGCCAGCTCACTATCGGGTACAGTCGGTCCTGAAGCTTTCTTT. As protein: CASSLSGTVGPEAFF.

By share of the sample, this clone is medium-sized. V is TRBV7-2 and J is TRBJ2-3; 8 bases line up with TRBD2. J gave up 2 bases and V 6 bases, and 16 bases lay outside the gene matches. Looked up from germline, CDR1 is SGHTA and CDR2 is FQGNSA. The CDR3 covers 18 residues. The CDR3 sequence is CASRAGRSGGLHTDTQYF. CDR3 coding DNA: TGTGCCAGCAGAGCGGGGAGGAGCGGGGGATTACACACAGATACGCAGTATTTT.